This T cell receptor (beta chain) was recorded in a study of blood T cell repertoires in COVID-19. Study overall: PBMCs, B-cell-depleted T cells, or T cells were the source of the cDNA or gDNA that made up the material.

Measured with immunoSEQ multiplex PCR; TCRdb has only the in-frame clones, and not every one. Of more than 45,000 clones listed, 86% are singletons. This CDR3 comprises 17 residues. The junction had 3 bases not matched to a gene; V was cut back by 0 bases and J by 0 bases. Germline-derived CDR1 and CDR2 are LGHNA and YNFKEQ. The specimen was peripheral blood. The J gene is TRBJ1-3, the V gene TRBV4-2; 9 positions agree with TRBD1. This sequence originates from a human donor in a cohort sampled during active COVID-19. The CDR3 loop reads CASSQEAGQGSGNTIYF. The DNA for the CDR3 is TGTGCCAGCAGCCAAGAAGCGGGACAGGGCTCTGGAAACACCATATATTTT.